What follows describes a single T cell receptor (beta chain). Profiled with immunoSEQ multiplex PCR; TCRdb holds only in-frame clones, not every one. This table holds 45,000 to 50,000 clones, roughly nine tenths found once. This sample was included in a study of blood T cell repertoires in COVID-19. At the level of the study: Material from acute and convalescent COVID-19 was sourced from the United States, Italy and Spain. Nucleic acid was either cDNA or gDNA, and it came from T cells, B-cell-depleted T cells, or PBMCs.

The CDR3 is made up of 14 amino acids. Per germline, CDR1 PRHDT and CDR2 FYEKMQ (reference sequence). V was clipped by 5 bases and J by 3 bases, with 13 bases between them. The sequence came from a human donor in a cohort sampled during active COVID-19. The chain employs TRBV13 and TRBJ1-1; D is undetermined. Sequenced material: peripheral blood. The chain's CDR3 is CASSPGRGYTEAFF. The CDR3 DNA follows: TGTGCCAGCAGCCCGGGAAGAGGTTACACTGAAGCTTTCTTT.